A single sample gave rise to the 3 T cell receptor beta chains below, sequenced in a study of CD8 T cell repertoires and HIV-1 epitope variants. Antigens of these TCRs are unknown. Measured with immunoSEQ multiplex PCR; TCRdb has only the in-frame clones, and not every one. The sample holds just over 2,500 clones, about 71% seen once. The sequenced sample was cultured CD8+ T cells derived from PBMCs. These receptors all come from a male donor with HIV.

The chain carries TRBV2 and TRBJ2-7, with TRBD2 identical over 10 bases. J lost 6 bases, V lost 5 bases, and 4 bases had no gene match. The CDR3 is 13 residues long. Germline values: CDR1 SNHLY, CDR2 FYNNEI. The DNA for the CDR3 is TGTGCCAGCAGTCTAGCGGGAGTCCCCGAGCAGTACTTC. Its translation: CASSLAGVPEQYF.

This chain joins TRBV28 and TRBJ2-1, with 10 bases identical to TRBD1. This CDR3 is 14 amino acids long. Trimming cost V 3 bases and J 8 bases; bases outside gene matches: 4. In germline, CDR1 is MDHEN, CDR2 SYDVKM. CDR3 coding DNA: TGTGCCAGCAGTTTGGGACAGGGGTTGGATGAGCAGTTCTTC. Amino acid sequence: CASSLGQGLDEQFF.

The chain combines TRBV7-9 with TRBJ2-5, with D uncertain. The CDR3 has 14 amino acids. Between the trimmed V and J ends, which lost 1 base and 2 bases, there was a span of 8 bases. Germline assignment: CDR1 SEHNR and CDR2 FQNEAQ (reference sequence). CDR3 loop: CASSLDRVQETQYF. The CDR3 nucleotides are TGTGCCAGCAGCTTAGACCGCGTACAAGAGACCCAGTACTTC.